The rows below give T cell receptor beta chains drawn from one sample of a study of CD8+ T cells in alopecia areata. Libraries were prepared by immunoSEQ multiplex PCR; TCRdb keeps only in-frame clonotypes and omits some of them. The table shows around 290,000 clones, with 58% occurring only once. The sequencing used CD4+ T cells sorted from blood, collected at week 24, from a patient treated with tofacitinib. Source of these receptors: a human donor with alopecia areata. CDR3s include the opening cysteine and the closing phenylalanine or tryptophan. The order of the fields is D gene, J gene, V gene, clone size, CDR3 DNA, CDR3 protein. The D gene is left open where the match is weak. Clone size, where shown, is once, few, many, or a class for clones that have expanded.

D gene: TRBD2
J gene: TRBJ2-1
V gene: TRBV5-1
clone size: NA
CDR3 DNA: TGCGCCAGCAGCTTCGGCGTGGGACTAGCGGGGACTTCCCGACCTAGGAGCTCCTACAATGAGCAGTTCTTC
CDR3 protein: CASSFGVGLAGTSRPRSSYNEQFF

D gene: NA
J gene: TRBJ2-5
V gene: TRBV4-2
clone size: NA
CDR3 DNA: TGTGCCAGCAGCCAAGAAGTTGCGGAGACCCAGTACTTC
CDR3 protein: CASSQEVAETQYF

D gene: NA
J gene: TRBJ1-5
V gene: TRBV15
clone size: NA
CDR3 DNA: TGTGCCACCAGCAGAGATCTGTACGGAAGAAATAGCAATCAGCCCCAGCATTTT
CDR3 protein: CATSRDLYGRNSNQPQHF

D gene: TRBD2
J gene: TRBJ2-2
V gene: TRBV5-6
clone size: few
CDR3 DNA: TGTGCCAGCAGCTTGCCGGGAGGAAGGTCCGGGGAGCTGTTTTTT
CDR3 protein: CASSLPGGRSGELFF

D gene: NA
J gene: TRBJ1-1
V gene: TRBV29-1
clone size: NA
CDR3 DNA: TGCAGCGCTCGATGGGTTAGACCACACACTGAAGCTTTCTTT
CDR3 protein: CSARWVRPHTEAFF

D gene: TRBD2
J gene: TRBJ2-5
V gene: TRBV27
clone size: NA
CDR3 DNA: TGTGCCAGCAGTCCACACAAACTCACTAGCGGGGGGGCGGGGGAGACCCAGTACTTC
CDR3 protein: CASSPHKLTSGGAGETQYF

D gene: TRBD1
J gene: TRBJ2-7
V gene: TRBV5-1
clone size: NA
CDR3 DNA: TGCGCCAGCAGCTACCAAAACGACAGGGCCGAGCAGTACTTC
CDR3 protein: CASSYQNDRAEQYF

D gene: TRBD1
J gene: TRBJ2-6
V gene: TRBV5-1
clone size: few
CDR3 DNA: TGCGCCAGCAGGGAACAGGGGGCAGCCGGGGCCAACGTCCTGACTTTC
CDR3 protein: CASREQGAAGANVLTF

D gene: TRBD1
J gene: TRBJ1-2
V gene: TRBV19
clone size: NA
CDR3 DNA: TGTGCCAGTAGTATAGACCGGGACAGCTCTAACTATGGCTACACCTTC
CDR3 protein: CASSIDRDSSNYGYTF

D gene: NA
J gene: TRBJ2-5
V gene: TRBV27
clone size: NA
CDR3 DNA: TGTGCCAGCAGTTTTCTGGGCCCCCAAGAGACCCAGTACTTC
CDR3 protein: CASSFLGPQETQYF

D gene: NA
J gene: TRBJ2-5
V gene: TRBV4-1
clone size: few
CDR3 DNA: TGCGCCAGCAGCCAAGTGTACCAACTCCAAGAGACCCAGTACTTC
CDR3 protein: CASSQVYQLQETQYF

D gene: NA
J gene: TRBJ2-1
V gene: TRBV20-1
clone size: NA
CDR3 DNA: TGCAGTGCTGCAGGGGACAATGAGCAGTTCTTC
CDR3 protein: CSAAGDNEQFF

D gene: TRBD1
J gene: TRBJ1-6
V gene: TRBV11-2
clone size: NA
CDR3 DNA: TGTGCCAGCAGCCCCGGACAGGGGGATTCACCCCTCCACTTT
CDR3 protein: CASSPGQGDSPLHF

D gene: TRBD1
J gene: TRBJ2-1
V gene: TRBV28
clone size: NA
CDR3 DNA: TGTGCCAGCAGTTACCCCCTCAACAGGGGGCTCAATGAGCAGTTCTTC
CDR3 protein: CASSYPLNRGLNEQFF

D gene: NA
J gene: TRBJ2-5
V gene: TRBV2
clone size: NA
CDR3 DNA: TGTGCCAGCAGGAGTGGGTCAGGGCTCCAAGAGACCCAGTACTTC
CDR3 protein: CASRSGSGLQETQYF

D gene: NA
J gene: TRBJ2-5
V gene: TRBV29-1
clone size: NA
CDR3 DNA: TGCAGCCTTGGAGGAGAGACCCAGTACTTC
CDR3 protein: CSLGGETQYF

D gene: NA
J gene: TRBJ2-7
V gene: TRBV29-1
clone size: NA
CDR3 DNA: TGCAGTGCCCCCCTTAGGGCGCCCAACTCCTACGAGCAGTACTTC
CDR3 protein: CSAPLRAPNSYEQYF

D gene: NA
J gene: TRBJ2-7
V gene: TRBV29-1
clone size: NA
CDR3 DNA: TGCAGCGTCGAGGACAGGAGGGCCTCTTACGAGCAGTACTTC
CDR3 protein: CSVEDRRASYEQYF

D gene: NA
J gene: TRBJ2-7
V gene: TRBV28
clone size: NA
CDR3 DNA: TGTGCCAGCAGGTTTTTCTCCTACGAGCAGTACTTC
CDR3 protein: CASRFFSYEQYF

D gene: TRBD2
J gene: TRBJ2-7
V gene: TRBV30
clone size: few
CDR3 DNA: TGTGCCTGGTCTCGGGGGGGACGCCTCGCGGAGCAGTACTTC
CDR3 protein: CAWSRGGRLAEQYF

D gene: NA
J gene: TRBJ2-2
V gene: TRBV30
clone size: NA
CDR3 DNA: TGTGCCGGGGTCCGGGTCCCCGGACCCGGGGAGCTGTTTTTT
CDR3 protein: CAGVRVPGPGELFF

D gene: NA
J gene: TRBJ1-1
V gene: TRBV7-2
clone size: NA
CDR3 DNA: TGTGCCAGCAGCGTGCGGACCTGGGACACTGAAGCTTTCTTT
CDR3 protein: CASSVRTWDTEAFF

D gene: NA
J gene: TRBJ2-5
V gene: TRBV10-3
clone size: few
CDR3 DNA: TGTGCCATCATGGGCGAAGAGACCCAGTACTTC
CDR3 protein: CAIMGEETQYF

D gene: NA
J gene: TRBJ2-5
V gene: TRBV6-1
clone size: NA
CDR3 DNA: TGTGCCAGCACTGTCGGTTCCCAAGAGACCCAGTACTTC
CDR3 protein: CASTVGSQETQYF

D gene: NA
J gene: TRBJ1-1
V gene: TRBV27
clone size: few
CDR3 DNA: TGTGCCAGCACCCGAGCCCCGGGCGGTACTGAAGCTTTCTTT
CDR3 protein: CASTRAPGGTEAFF

D gene: TRBD2
J gene: TRBJ2-2
V gene: TRBV9
clone size: NA
CDR3 DNA: TGTGCCAGCAGCTCCACTAGCGGGTACACCGGGGAGCTGTTTTTT
CDR3 protein: CASSSTSGYTGELFF

D gene: NA
J gene: TRBJ1-1
V gene: TRBV2
clone size: NA
CDR3 DNA: TGTGCCAGCAGTGTTCGCACTGAAGCTTTCTTT
CDR3 protein: CASSVRTEAFF

D gene: TRBD1
J gene: TRBJ1-6
V gene: TRBV6-6
clone size: few
CDR3 DNA: TGTGCCAGCAGTCGCCGACAGGGGTATTCACCCCTCCACTTT
CDR3 protein: CASSRRQGYSPLHF

D gene: NA
J gene: TRBJ1-1
V gene: TRBV7-2
clone size: NA
CDR3 DNA: TGTGCCAGCAGTTACGGGACGAACACTGAAGCTTTCTTT
CDR3 protein: CASSYGTNTEAFF

D gene: NA
J gene: TRBJ2-7
V gene: TRBV5-4
clone size: once
CDR3 DNA: TGTGCCAGCAGCTTGGGGAGGGGCGTCGCCTACGAGCAGTACTTC
CDR3 protein: CASSLGRGVAYEQYF

D gene: NA
J gene: TRBJ2-7
V gene: TRBV18
clone size: NA
CDR3 DNA: TGTGCCAGCTCACCACATGAGGGTGGCCCCTACGAGCAGTACTTC
CDR3 protein: CASSPHEGGPYEQYF

D gene: NA
J gene: TRBJ2-7
V gene: TRBV2
clone size: NA
CDR3 DNA: TGTGCCAGCAGTCCCGACCGGGCGGAGCAGTACTTC
CDR3 protein: CASSPDRAEQYF

D gene: NA
J gene: TRBJ1-6
V gene: TRBV29-1
clone size: NA
CDR3 DNA: TGCAGCGTTGGGACCACGACAGATTCACCCCTCCACTTT
CDR3 protein: CSVGTTTDSPLHF

D gene: NA
J gene: TRBJ1-1
V gene: TRBV11-2
clone size: few
CDR3 DNA: TGTGCCAGCAGCTTCAGAGGGAAGACTGAAGCTTTCTTT
CDR3 protein: CASSFRGKTEAFF

D gene: TRBD1
J gene: TRBJ2-5
V gene: TRBV5-1
clone size: NA
CDR3 DNA: TGCGCCAGCAGCCTGTTGGGACAGGGGGAAGAGACCCAGTACTTC
CDR3 protein: CASSLLGQGEETQYF

D gene: NA
J gene: TRBJ1-2
V gene: TRBV30
clone size: few
CDR3 DNA: TGTGCCTGGAGGAACAGGGAGGAGTATGGCTACACCTTC
CDR3 protein: CAWRNREEYGYTF

D gene: NA
J gene: TRBJ2-7
V gene: TRBV11-2
clone size: NA
CDR3 DNA: TGTGCCAGCAGTAAAGGGGTCTCCTACGAGCAGTACTTC
CDR3 protein: CASSKGVSYEQYF

D gene: TRBD1
J gene: TRBJ1-5
V gene: TRBV29-1
clone size: NA
CDR3 DNA: TGCAGCGTGGCGACAGGGGGCGGCAATCAGCCCCAGCATTTT
CDR3 protein: CSVATGGGNQPQHF

D gene: NA
J gene: TRBJ2-5
V gene: TRBV7-2
clone size: few
CDR3 DNA: TGTGCCAGCAGCTTCGACCGGAGTCCCCAGTACTTC
CDR3 protein: CASSFDRSPQYF

D gene: TRBD1
J gene: TRBJ1-5
V gene: TRBV7-8
clone size: NA
CDR3 DNA: TGTGCCAGCAGTCACCGGGACAGGGTCAATCAGCCCCAGCATTTT
CDR3 protein: CASSHRDRVNQPQHF

D gene: NA
J gene: TRBJ2-7
V gene: TRBV23-1
clone size: NA
CDR3 DNA: TGCGCCAGCAGTCAATCTGGTACGCCTCCCCTCCTTTACGAGCAGTACTTC
CDR3 protein: CASSQSGTPPLLYEQYF

D gene: NA
J gene: TRBJ2-7
V gene: TRBV6-5
clone size: NA
CDR3 DNA: TGTGCCAGCAAGAGGGGAAATGAGCAGTACTTC
CDR3 protein: CASKRGNEQYF

D gene: NA
J gene: TRBJ2-2
V gene: TRBV5-4
clone size: NA
CDR3 DNA: TGTGCCAGCAGCGCGAGAGCCCCCGGCACCGGGGAGCTGTTTTTT
CDR3 protein: CASSARAPGTGELFF

D gene: TRBD1
J gene: TRBJ1-6
V gene: TRBV9
clone size: NA
CDR3 DNA: TGTGCCAGCAGCGTGGCACAGGGGAATTCACCCCTCCACTTT
CDR3 protein: CASSVAQGNSPLHF

D gene: NA
J gene: TRBJ1-1
V gene: TRBV4-3
clone size: NA
CDR3 DNA: TGCGCCAGCAGCCAAGAGGCAATGGTAAACACTGAAGCTTTCTTT
CDR3 protein: CASSQEAMVNTEAFF

D gene: TRBD2
J gene: TRBJ2-2
V gene: TRBV19
clone size: NA
CDR3 DNA: TGTGCCAGTAGTAGGGGAGGGCTAAACGCGAACACCGGGGAGCTGTTTTTT
CDR3 protein: CASSRGGLNANTGELFF

D gene: NA
J gene: TRBJ1-2
V gene: TRBV9
clone size: once
CDR3 DNA: TGTGCCAGCAGCGTAGGCGAGCTGGGTGGCTATGGCTACACCTTC
CDR3 protein: CASSVGELGGYGYTF

D gene: NA
J gene: TRBJ2-7
V gene: TRBV28
clone size: NA
CDR3 DNA: TGTGCCAGCAGTTTCGGGACAATTGGCTCCTACGAGCAGTACTTC
CDR3 protein: CASSFGTIGSYEQYF